The 12 T cell receptor beta chains presented below share a single source sample, sequenced in a study of T-cell reconstitution after alpha-beta-depleted transplantation in children. Preparation of the TCRbeta library was carried out with unique molecular identifiers. TCRdb re-analysed the PCR reads in MiXCR, keeping a single row per CDR3 protein. The sample holds about 410,000 distinct CDR3 sequences, around 20% seen once. Sample: PBMCs from the stem cell graft donor, taken from the stem cell graft. These receptors all stem from a human donor who donated a stem cell graft to a child with acute myeloid leukemia.

The chain has TRBV6-2 or TRBV6-3 and TRBJ2-1; D possibly corresponds to TRBD2 (5 bases). The V gene's germline CDR1 is MNHEY and CDR2 SVGEGT. CDR3 length: 15 residues. The germline V and J ends were trimmed by 7 bases and 1 base, with 14 bases remaining between them. CDR3 protein: CASTDGMRSYNEQFF. CDR3 in DNA: TGTGCCAGCACGGACGGGATGAGGTCCTACAATGAGCAGTTCTTC.

The chain has TRBV6-2 or TRBV6-3 and TRBJ2-2; the match to TRBD2 covers 7 bases. The CDR3 covers 15 residues. Germline V lookup: CDR1 MNHEY, CDR2 SVGEGT. Trimming removed 1 base from V and 3 bases from J; junction bases left unmatched: 2. The CDR3 region is CASSYFAGDTGELFF. The CDR3 DNA follows: TGTGCCAGCAGTTACTTTGCGGGAGACACCGGGGAGCTGTTTTTT.

Ten or more counts support this clonotype. The genes are TRBV20-1 and TRBJ1-2, with 8 bases identical to TRBD1. From germline, CDR1 is DFQATT and CDR2 SNEGSKA (reference sequence). V lost 0 bases, J lost 7 bases, and 10 bases stayed unmatched. The CDR3 covers 15 residues. The CDR3 nucleotides are TGCAGTGCTAGAGAAGCCGGTGACAGGGGTGGTGGCTACACCTTC. It specifies CSAREAGDRGGGYTF.

This clonotype was seen at least ten times. The rearrangement links TRBV7-3 to TRBJ2-7; D is unresolved. The CDR3 consists of 15 residues. The V end was cut by 2 bases, the J end by 3 bases, with 14 bases between. Germline CDR1 is SGHTA and CDR2 is FQGTGA. DNA of the CDR3: TGTGCCAGCAGCTTAGGTACGCGTAAAGACTACGAGCAGTACTTC. Protein sequence: CASSLGTRKDYEQYF.

There are many counts of this clonotype. This chain uses TRBV20-1 with TRBJ2-7; TRBD1 matches at 12 bases. There are 14 residues in the CDR3. Germline V CDR1 and CDR2: DFQATT, SNEGSKA (reference sequence). Trimming cost V 5 bases and J 4 bases; bases outside gene matches: 6. The CDR3 region is CSAVGQGALYEQYF. In DNA, the CDR3 is TGCAGTGCTGTGGGACAGGGGGCCTTATACGAGCAGTACTTC.

At least ten counts were recorded for this clonotype. This chain links TRBV29-1 with TRBJ2-2, with D possibly TRBD1 on 8 matching bases. Germline-derived CDR1 and CDR2 are SQVTM and ANQGSEA. Trimming pared 7 bases from V and 4 bases from J, leaving 13 bases between. This CDR3 contains 13 residues. The CDR3, as DNA: TGCAGCGGAAACAGGGGGGGCACCGGGGAGCTGTTTTTT. It codes for CSGNRGGTGELFF.

V and J are TRBV7-9 and TRBJ2-1; D could derive from TRBD1 or TRBD2 (6 bases each). The CDR3 runs 14 residues. The germline CDR1 and CDR2 sequences are SEHNR and FQNEAQ (reference sequence). Trimming left V 6 bases short and J 6 bases short, with 15 bases between. The DNA of the CDR3 is TGTGCCAGCAGAAGGGGGGAGGAGGTCAATGAGCAGTTCTTC. Translated, it gives CASRRGEEVNEQFF.

This clonotype appeared a few times. V usage is TRBV12-3 or TRBV12-4 and J usage is TRBJ1-2; TRBD1 might be the D (6 bases). V was trimmed by 5 bases and J by 0 bases, leaving 13 bases between them. This CDR3 comprises 15 residues. CDR3 DNA sequence: TGTGCCAGCAGTATTGCAGGGGAGGCTAACTATGGCTACACCTTC. Its translation is CASSIAGEANYGYTF.

This clonotype was seen more than once but under ten times. The J gene is TRBJ2-7, the V gene TRBV29-1, with 10 bases aligning to TRBD2. J was trimmed by 4 bases and V by 6 bases; bases with no gene match: 9. Germline CDR1 is SQVTM and CDR2 is ANQGSEA. The CDR3 runs 14 residues. In DNA form, the CDR3 reads TGCAGCGTCACCCTTAGCGGGAGGAATTACGAGCAGTACTTC. Its protein is CSVTLSGRNYEQYF.

The V call is TRBV25-1, the J call TRBJ2-3; 7 nucleotides line up with TRBD1. Per the germline V gene, CDR1 is MGHDK and CDR2 is SYGVNS. CDR3 length equals 13 residues. Unmatched junction bases numbered 3, after V lost 5 bases and J lost 4 bases. CDR3 sequence (DNA): TGTGCCAGCAGTTACAGGGGCTCAGATACGCAGTATTTT. Translating it yields CASSYRGSDTQYF.

The gene calls are TRBV3-1 and TRBJ2-3; D is unclear. Per the germline V gene, CDR1 is LGHDT and CDR2 is YNNKEL (reference sequence). V lost 0 bases, J lost 3 bases, and 13 bases lay in between. CDR3 length: 16 amino acids. Here the CDR3 DNA reads TGTGCCAGCAGCCAAGATTACTGGGGTTTAACAGATACGCAGTATTTT. This gives the protein CASSQDYWGLTDTQYF.

The V call is TRBV5-1, the J call TRBJ1-6, with 8 bases matching TRBD1. V lost 0 bases and J lost 10; bases outside the gene matches: 6. Germline V lookup: CDR1 SGHRS, CDR2 YFSETQ. The CDR3 consists of 15 residues. The CDR3 sequence is CASSLEDRGGSPLHF. Written as DNA, the CDR3 is TGCGCCAGCAGCTTGGAAGACAGGGGAGGATCACCCCTCCACTTT.